The text below deals with one T cell receptor beta chain. Germline V CDR1 and CDR2: SGHRS, YFSETQ. The CDR3 is 15 residues long. V lost 0 bases and J 5 bases, leaving 14 bases between the germline ends. In the authors' workflow: How many nucleated cells were present was estimated from reference gene primer amplification. The data were produced by immunoSEQ multiplex PCR, yet TCRdb's version contains in-frame clones alone and is incomplete. From that table come the V and J calls and clone size; the DNA was used to work out D and trimming. The sample holds roughly 360,000 clones, 81% seen once. This entry belongs to a study of blood T cell repertoires in COVID-19. About the research overall: Acute and convalescent COVID-19 specimens originated in the United States, Italy and Spain. In each case, the material was cDNA or gDNA derived from T cells, B-cell-depleted T cells, or PBMCs.

The genes are TRBV5-1 and TRBJ1-2, with TRBD1 as a possible D gene (5 bases). This receptor was identified in a human donor with acute or convalescent COVID-19. The donor label of this sample is uncertain. The sequenced sample consisted of peripheral blood. The CDR3 is CASSLDGAGGYGYTF. The DNA of the CDR3 is TGCGCCAGCAGCTTGGATGGGGCGGGGGGATATGGCTACACCTTC.